This T cell receptor beta chain emerged from a study of cytomegalovirus exposure and HLA in healthy donors. Study-level points and caveats: A list of 150 to 200 TCR beta chains associated with cytomegalovirus was given. Some V segments (TRBV6-2 and TRBV6-3 among them) were excluded as indistinguishable. Reportedly, fewer N-insertions than the roughly 690-donor mean appeared in an Asian-associated ancestry cluster in a later analysis.

As regards this clone: Its antigen is not known.

V was trimmed by 1 base and J by 5 bases, leaving 11 bases between them. Germline CDR1 and CDR2: SGHTA and FQGTGA. The CDR3 sequence is 14 residues long. PCR was performed using 60 Vbeta and 13 Jbeta primers. TCRdb's copy holds only in-frame clones and misses some; the assay was immunoSEQ multiplex PCR. The data contain 180,000 or so clones, about 75% of them singletons. Sequencing was performed on PBMCs. The clonotype comes from a man between 50 and 59 years old in good health and CMV-seropositive. The J gene is TRBJ1-1, the V gene TRBV7-3; D is ambiguous. CDR3 amino acids: CASSLMEGRTEAFF. In DNA, the CDR3 is TGTGCCAGCAGCTTAATGGAGGGAAGAACTGAAGCTTTCTTT.